The 31 T cell receptor beta chains given below trace back to one sample, sequenced in a study of T cell clonality in common variable immunodeficiency. Assay used: immunoSEQ multiplex PCR; TCRdb lists only in-frame clones, some missing. The sample lists tens of thousands of clones, none appearing once, the ten largest making up 1.5% to 2%. Sequenced sample: peripheral blood mononuclear cells. These receptors originate from a person aged 18-69 years in good health.

Many counts were recorded for this clone. The sequenced fragment ends 3 residues before the CDR3 boundary, so the rest is inferred from the germline J gene. The gene calls are TRBV5-4 and TRBJ1-1, with D unclear. The CDR3 has 16 residues. Trimming removed 0 bases at V and 4 bases at J, with 16 bases between. From germline, CDR1 is SGHNT and CDR2 YYREEE (reference sequence). The CDR3 here is CASSLDTASRITEAFF. The CDR3 DNA, read in part, is TGTGCCAGCAGCTTGGACACAGCCTCAAGGATCACTGAA.

This clone showed up many times. Read data end 3 residues before the CDR3 end; the end is taken from the germline J gene. The J gene is TRBJ1-1, the V gene TRBV5-6; D uncertain. Trimming cost V 4 bases and J 1 base, with 8 bases left between them. The CDR3 covers 13 residues. Looked up from germline, CDR1 is SGHDT and CDR2 is YYEEEE. The CDR3 DNA, read in part, is TGTGCCAGCAGCCCTAGCAAGAACACTGAA. It codes for CASSPSKNTE. The full CDR3 protein is CASSPSKNTEAFF. The full variable domain, its missing parts supplied by reference TRBV5-6 and TRBJ1-1, is DAGVTQSPTHLIKTRGQQVTLRCSPKSGHDTVSWYQQALGQGPQFIFQYYEEEERQRGNFPDRFSGHQFPNYSSELNVNALLLGDSALYLCASSPSKNTEAFFGQGTRLTVV.

This clone showed up many times. One end of the junction fails to match germline, which may point to a read error. The sequence runs out 3 residues before the end of the CDR3; the remainder is reconstructed from the germline J gene. The chain employs TRBV7-7 and TRBJ2-1; 8 bases match TRBD2. The CDR3 loop spans 16 amino acids. Germline assignment: CDR1 SSHAT and CDR2 FNYEAQ (reference sequence). The CDR3 DNA, read in part, is TGTGCTAGCAGCTTAGGAGTGGGACTAGTCGCGGATGAG. This encodes CASSLGVGLVADE. The complete CDR3 protein is CASSLGVGLVADEQFF.

In its sample, this clone was seen a few times. The read terminates 3 residues ahead of where the CDR3 ends, so the germline J gene completes it. The chain recombines TRBV30 with TRBJ1-2; D ambiguous. CDR3 length: 14 residues. Per the germline V gene, CDR1 is GTSNPN and CDR2 is SVGIG (reference sequence). The covered CDR3 bases are TGTGCCTGGAGTGGAGGGTGGTACTCCTACGAC. This translates into CAWSGGWYSYD. The full-length CDR3 reads as CAWSGGWYSYDYTF.

This clone appeared many times. The CDR3 spells CASSLQGADGYTF. The sequenced CDR3 bases are TGCGCCAGCAGCTTACAGGGGGCTGATGGC. The chain links TRBV5-1 to TRBJ1-2, with TRBD1 matching 9 bases. The read terminates 3 residues before the CDR3 end, so the remaining end is supplied by the germline J gene. Germline loops: CDR1 SGHRS, CDR2 YFSETQ. After removal of 2 bases from V and 6 bases from J, the junction contained 2 bases not matched to a gene. The length of the CDR3 is 13 residues.

A word on this clone: The read falls 3 residues short of the CDR3 end, and the missing part is taken from the germline J gene. The chain employs TRBV7-9 and TRBJ1-1; 9 bases are a match to TRBD1. Germline V CDR1 and CDR2: SEHNR, FQNEAQ (reference sequence). V dropped 5 bases and J dropped 5; count of bases not matched to a gene: 6. The CDR3 consists of 14 residues. CDR3 DNA, as far as it was read: TGTGCCAGCAGCGTACAGGGGGCCTGGACTGAA. Its translation: CASSVQGAWTE. Given in full, the CDR3 is CASSVQGAWTEAFF.

There are many counts of this clone. Coverage ceases 3 residues before the CDR3 finishes, and the germline J gene fills in the end. J is TRBJ2-5 and V is TRBV7-9; 7 bases align to TRBD2. V was clipped by 4 bases and J by 2 bases; unmatched bases: 4. Germline loops: CDR1 SEHNR, CDR2 FQNEAQ (reference sequence). The CDR3 runs to 14 residues. CDR3 DNA (partial): TGTGCCAGCAGCTCACTAGCGTTACAAGAGACC. This codes for CASSSLALQET. The CDR3 as a whole reads CASSSLALQETQYF.

This clone was counted ten times or more. The CDR3 end is not reached by the read, which stops 3 residues before it; the germline J gene fills it in. The chain links TRBV2 to TRBJ1-1; D is unclear. Trimming cost V 4 bases and J 1 base, with 10 bases left between them. Germline values: CDR1 SNHLY, CDR2 FYNNEI. This CDR3 region has 14 residues. The covered CDR3 bases are TGTGCCAGCAGTGTCGCGACAAGGAACACTGAA. It specifies CASSVATRNTE. The full-length CDR3 reads as CASSVATRNTEAFF.

This clone was seen ten or more times. The read ends 3 residues before the CDR3 terminus; that terminus is restored from the germline J gene. The chain couples TRBV12-5 to TRBJ1-1; D is uncertain. This CDR3 is built from 13 residues. The ends were cut back, 3 bases at V and 2 bases at J, with 7 bases in the middle. The germline gives CDR1 LGHNT, CDR2 FRNRAP. CDR3 DNA (partial): TGTGCTAGTGGTTTTGAGGGCAACACTGAA. Protein: CASGFEGNTE. The complete CDR3 sequence is CASGFEGNTEAFF. Using reference TRBV12-5 and TRBJ1-1 for the parts outside the CDR3, the full variable domain is DARVTQTPRHKVTEMGQEVTMRCQPILGHNTVFWYRQTMMQGLELLAYFRNRAPLDDSGMPKDRFSAEMPDATLATLKIQPSEPRDSAVYFCASGFEGNTEAFFGQGTRLTVV.

This clone appeared many times. The read finishes 3 residues shy of the CDR3 end, and the germline J gene is used to complete it. The V and J genes are TRBV19 and TRBJ2-3; TRBD2 matches 8 bases. This CDR3 contains 18 residues. With V trimmed by 6 bases and J by 4 bases, 18 bases remained unmatched. Looked up from germline, CDR1 is LNHDA and CDR2 is SQIVND (reference sequence). The covered CDR3 bases are TGTGCCAGTAGCCCACTCCAGGAAAGCGGGAGCTTGTCAGATACG. Translated, it gives CASSPLQESGSLSDT. The entire CDR3 is CASSPLQESGSLSDTQYF. The full variable domain, in which reference TRBV19 and TRBJ2-3 provide the parts outside the CDR3, is DGGITQSPKYLFRKEGQNVTLSCEQNLNHDAMYWYRQDPGQGLRLIYYSQIVNDFQKGDIAEGYSVSREKKESFPLTVTSAQKNPTAFYLCASSPLQESGSLSDTQYFGPGTRLTVL.

This clone showed up many times. The read finishes 3 residues shy of the CDR3 end, and the germline J gene is used to complete it. The chain recombines TRBV30 with TRBJ2-3; tentative D call: TRBD1 (6 bases). V was shortened by 4 bases and J by 4 bases, with 15 bases between the two germline ends. This CDR3 is built from 14 residues. Per germline, CDR1 GTSNPN and CDR2 SVGIG (reference sequence). The CDR3 protein is CAWIQGQVPDTQYF. CDR3 bases read: TGTGCCTGGATCCAGGGGCAGGTTCCAGATACG.

This clone was observed at least ten times. The CDR3 extends 3 residues past the end of the read, so its final part is completed from the germline J gene. This chain joins TRBV7-3 and TRBJ2-3; 9 bases line up with TRBD2. Germline CDR1 is SGHTA and CDR2 is FQGTGA. This CDR3 contains 14 residues. The V segment lost 5 bases and the J segment 4 bases; nucleotides outside the gene matches: 4. The CDR3 DNA, read in part, is TGTGCCAGCAGCCCTAGCGGGAACTCAGATACG. Protein sequence: CASSPSGNSDT. The entire CDR3 protein reads CASSPSGNSDTQYF.

This clone came up many times. The read falls 3 residues short of the CDR3 end, and the missing part is taken from the germline J gene. The rearrangement joins TRBV20-1 to TRBJ2-7, with D uncertain. Germline-derived CDR1 and CDR2 are DFQATT and SNEGSKA (reference sequence). This CDR3 has 14 amino acids. Trimming shortened V by 5 bases and J by 2 bases, and 16 bases separated the two germline ends. CDR3 bases read: TGCAGTGCTGGCAGTACAGATTTTGCCTACGAG. This encodes CSAGSTDFAYE. The complete CDR3 sequence is CSAGSTDFAYEQYF.

This clone was picked up many times. One end of the junction does not line up with germline, which may come from a read error. The read terminates 3 residues ahead of where the CDR3 ends, so the germline J gene completes it. The chain has TRBV7-3 and TRBJ2-3; perhaps TRBD1 as D (5 bases). Per germline, CDR1 SGHTA and CDR2 FQGTGA. The CDR3 has 15 amino acids. This chain's CDR3 is CANSLKGVRTDTQYF. The part of the CDR3 DNA that was read is TGTGCCAACAGCTTAAAAGGGGTTAGGACAGATACG.

This clone was seen many times. The CDR3 extends 3 residues past the end of the read, so its final part is completed from the germline J gene. J is TRBJ1-1 and V is TRBV11-2; 9 positions match TRBD1. The CDR3 sequence is 14 residues long. From germline, CDR1 is SGHAT and CDR2 FQNNGV. Trimming removed 3 bases from V and 1 base from J; junction bases left unmatched: 0. The CDR3 bases that were read are TGTGCCAGCAGCTTGGGACAGGGGAACACTGAA. Its translation: CASSLGQGNTE. The whole CDR3 sequence is CASSLGQGNTEAFF.

This clone was observed many times. The read terminates 3 residues before the CDR3 end, so the remaining end is supplied by the germline J gene. This chain joins TRBV5-1 and TRBJ2-1; TRBD2 is a possible D gene (6 bases). The CDR3 contains 15 residues. Between the trimmed V and J ends, which lost 0 bases and 3 bases, there was a span of 10 bases. Germline CDR1 SGHRS, CDR2 YFSETQ. CDR3 in amino acids: CASSLVASDYNEQFF. The CDR3 DNA, read in part, is TGCGCCAGCAGCTTGGTGGCTAGCGACTACAATGAG.

This clone has at least ten counts. The CDR3 end lies 3 residues beyond the end of the read and is filled in from the germline J gene. The chain couples TRBV5-4 to TRBJ1-1; D unclear. From germline, CDR1 is SGHNT and CDR2 YYREEE (reference sequence). There are 12 residues in the CDR3. Trimming took 1 base from V and 7 from J, leaving 8 bases between them. CDR3 sequence reads: CASSLFRSEAFF. CDR3 DNA, as far as it was read: TGTGCCAGCAGCTTGTTCAGGAGTGAA.

This clone was recorded at least ten times. The missing CDR3 end, 3 residues past where the read stops, is filled in from the germline J gene. The V gene is TRBV12-3 or TRBV12-4, the J gene TRBJ2-7; D possibly corresponds to TRBD1 (6 bases). This CDR3 comprises 14 residues. Deletions cut 6 bases from V and 2 bases from J, with 14 bases between. CDR3 sequence reads: CASSPGQSPYEQYF. Partial CDR3 DNA: TGTGCCAGCAGCCCCGGACAGTCCCCCTACGAG.

This clone was observed many times. The read terminates 3 residues ahead of where the CDR3 ends, so the germline J gene completes it. V is TRBV19 and J is TRBJ1-1; 7 nucleotides align to TRBD1. V was clipped by 6 bases and J by 4 bases; unmatched bases: 5. The CDR3 is 13 residues long. The germline V gene encodes CDR1 LNHDA and CDR2 SQIVND (reference sequence). The CDR3 sequence: CASRGRGTTEAFF. CDR3 bases read: TGTGCCAGTAGGGGCAGGGGGACCACTGAA.

This clone showed up many times. The DNA read from the CDR3 is TGTGCCAGCTGCGTCGAAGGGGTGGCCGGGGAG. Translated, it gives CASCVEGVAGE. The CDR3 in its entirety is CASCVEGVAGELFF. This chain links TRBV2 with TRBJ2-2, with D possibly being TRBD1 (5 bases). The DNA ends 3 residues before the CDR3 does, and the rest of the CDR3 is filled in from the germline J gene. The germline V gene encodes CDR1 SNHLY and CDR2 FYNNEI. The CDR3 extends over 14 amino acids. The V end was cut by 8 bases, the J end by 6 bases, with 16 bases between. Filled out from reference TRBV2 and TRBJ2-2, the complete variable domain reads EPEVTQTPSHQVTQMGQEVILRCVPISNHLYFYWYRQILGQKVEFLVSFYNNEISEKSEIFDDQFSVERPDGSNFTLKIRSTKLEDSAMYFCASCVEGVAGELFFGEGSRLTVL.

For this clone: The read terminates 3 residues ahead of where the CDR3 ends, so the germline J gene completes it. The chain couples TRBV5-4 to TRBJ2-1, with 13 positions matching TRBD2. This CDR3 region has 15 residues. V was clipped by 2 bases and J by 7 bases; unmatched bases: 3. Germline V lookup: CDR1 SGHNT, CDR2 YYREEE (reference sequence). CDR3 sequence reads: CASSFAGLAGNEQFF. The covered CDR3 bases are TGTGCCAGCAGCTTCGCGGGACTAGCGGGGAATGAG.

In this sample, this clone turned up many times. The read ends 3 residues shy of where the CDR3 ends; the end is completed using the germline J gene. The chain carries TRBV28 and TRBJ2-1; TRBD2 might be the D (6 bases). The length of the CDR3 is 15 residues. Germline CDR1 is MDHEN and CDR2 is SYDVKM. V lost 3 bases and J 8 bases, leaving 17 bases between the germline ends. The CDR3 sequence is CASSFVSRDTDEQFF. The CDR3 DNA, read in part, is TGTGCCAGCAGTTTTGTCTCGCGGGATACCGATGAG.

In its sample, this clone was seen many times. CDR3 sequence: CASSSRDYDLEQFF. CDR3 bases read: TGTGCCAGTAGTTCGAGGGACTACGACCTTGAG. V gene TRBV19 combines with J gene TRBJ2-1; 7 nucleotides align to TRBD2. The CDR3 is cut off 3 residues early in the read; its end comes from the germline J gene. Per the germline V gene, CDR1 is LNHDA and CDR2 is SQIVND (reference sequence). J lost 9 bases, V lost 5 bases, and 10 bases had no gene match. There are 14 residues in the CDR3.

This clone was detected ten times or more. The read ends 3 residues early relative to the CDR3; the germline J gene fills the gap. The chain combines TRBV20-1 with TRBJ2-7, with D unclear. V was pared by 1 base and J by 0 bases, with 13 bases between. Germline V gene sequence: CDR1 DFQATT, CDR2 SNEGSKA (reference sequence). CDR3 length: 15 residues. CDR3 DNA, as far as it was read: TGCAGTGCTAGAGTAAAGCTCAGGAGCTCCTACGAG. Its protein is CSARVKLRSSYE. The complete CDR3 protein is CSARVKLRSSYEQYF.

This clone was counted many times. The read gets to within 3 residues of the CDR3 end, and the germline J gene fills in the rest. V gene TRBV4-1 combines with J gene TRBJ2-3, with TRBD2 matching over 8 bases. Trimming removed 8 bases from V and 1 base from J; junction bases left unmatched: 2. The CDR3 has 13 amino acids. Germline values: CDR1 MGHRA, CDR2 YSYEKL. CDR3 bases read: TGCGCCAGCCAAGCGGGAGGCACAGATACG. It translates to CASQAGGTDT. The CDR3 as a whole reads CASQAGGTDTQYF.

In its sample, this clone was seen many times. The CDR3 end is not reached by the read, which stops 3 residues before it; the germline J gene fills it in. The chain recombines TRBV14 with TRBJ2-1, with no clear D. Germline CDR1 is SGHDN and CDR2 is FVKESK. Trimming removed 4 bases at V and 4 bases at J, with 11 bases between. The CDR3 extends over 14 amino acids. The DNA read from the CDR3 is TGTGCCAGCAGCCGATACAGTTTTTACAATGAG. It specifies CASSRYSFYNE. Given in full, the CDR3 is CASSRYSFYNEQFF.

This clone was counted ten times or more. The read is 3 residues too short to cover the CDR3 end, so that end is filled in from the germline J gene. This chain connects TRBV9 to TRBJ2-4; 10 bases fit TRBD2. The germline V gene has CDR1 SGDLS and CDR2 YYNGEE. CDR3 length: 17 amino acids. V was clipped by 3 bases and J by 2 bases; unmatched bases: 8. CDR3 DNA (partial): TGTGCCAGCAGCGCCCTAAGCGGGAGGGCCCCCAAAAACATT. Translating it yields CASSALSGRAPKNI. The entire CDR3 protein is CASSALSGRAPKNIQYF.

This clone was counted ten times or more. Read data end 3 residues before the CDR3 end; the end is taken from the germline J gene. The chain recombines TRBV6-2 or TRBV6-3 with TRBJ2-3; a possible D gene is TRBD2 (5 bases). The CDR3 length is 16 residues. Germline V CDR1 and CDR2: MNHEY, SVGEGT. Trimming removed 5 bases at V and 0 bases at J, with 15 bases between. The sequenced CDR3 bases are TGTGCCAGCAGTCGGAACCTAGCCCCTAGCACAGATACG. Translated: CASSRNLAPSTDT. The whole CDR3 reads CASSRNLAPSTDTQYF.

This clone was seen repeatedly, ten times or more. The CDR3 end falls 3 residues outside the read, so it is completed with the germline J gene. V and J are TRBV20-1 and TRBJ2-2; 10 bases are shared with TRBD2. Germline CDR1 reads DFQATT; CDR2 reads SNEGSKA (reference sequence). J gave up 3 bases and V 0 bases, and 10 bases lay outside the gene matches. The CDR3 is 18 amino acids. Incomplete CDR3 DNA: TGCAGTGCTAGAGATCCCCTGTCTAGCGGGAGTTACACCGGGGAG. Translated: CSARDPLSSGSYTGE. The complete CDR3 sequence is CSARDPLSSGSYTGELFF.

There are many counts of this clone. The read ends 3 residues shy of where the CDR3 ends; the end is completed using the germline J gene. The chain has TRBV7-3 and TRBJ2-5; TRBD2 matches 7 bases. V trimming: 5 bases; J trimming: 4 bases; junction bases outside the gene matches: 7. The CDR3 totals 14 residues. Germline V CDR1 and CDR2: SGHTA, FQGTGA. The sequenced CDR3 bases are TGTGCCAGCAGCCCGGGGGGACTCAGAGAGACC. It is translated as CASSPGGLRET. The full CDR3 reads CASSPGGLRETQYF.

This clone was observed at least ten times. The CDR3 end is not reached by the read, which stops 3 residues before it; the germline J gene fills it in. The chain employs TRBV7-2 and TRBJ2-7, with D perhaps TRBD2 (6 bases). Germline V lookup: CDR1 SGHTA, CDR2 FQGNSA. The CDR3 contains 15 residues. Trimming took off 1 base at V and 2 bases at J, with 12 bases between the two ends. The CDR3 spells CASSLVAGKAYEQYF. CDR3 DNA, as far as it was read: TGTGCCAGCAGCTTAGTTGCGGGGAAAGCCTACGAG.